This TCR beta chain was recovered during a study of glioma-infiltrating T cells. Study outcomes and limitations: Tissue-blood divergence was below expectation in non-neoplastic patients, above in gliomas.

Germline V lookup: CDR1 MGHRA, CDR2 YSYEKL. CDR3 length equals 16 residues. V was cut by 3 bases and J by 4 bases, with 18 bases left in between. This clonotype was counted at least ten times. No antigen is known for it. TCR alpha and beta CDR3 regions were amplified from RNA using iRepertoire nested multiplex PCR. For one-step reverse transcription and amplification, about 90-400 ng of tissue mRNA or PBMC total RNA was used. One entry per CDR3 protein, called by TCRdb with MiXCR from the multiplex PCR reads. The sample has 90,000 or so distinct CDR3 sequences; 40% are singletons. The V and J genes are TRBV4-1 and TRBJ1-1, with D possibly being TRBD1 (6 bases). The sequenced sample consisted of glioma tissue, nonneoplastic brain tissue, or PBMCs (not recorded which). The receptor was isolated from a human donor with low-grade glioma or glioblastoma, undergoing nonglioma brain surgery, or in good health (not recorded which). The CDR3 bases are TGCGCCAGCAGCCACCCCGGTGAGGGAGGGGGCACTGAAGCTTTCTTT. It is translated as CASSHPGEGGGTEAFF.